Sequencing of this T cell receptor beta chain was carried out in a study of OX40 agonist ivuxolimab in advanced cancers. Describing the broader study: Ivuxolimab was a fully human IgG2 agonistic monoclonal antibody targeting the costimulatory receptor OX40 (CD134). Intravenous ivuxolimab was administered to patients every 2 weeks at six dose levels: 0.01, 0.1, 0.3, 1.5, 3 and 10 mg/kg. Of the roughly 51 dose-escalation patients, hepatocellular carcinoma was present in some 19, melanoma in about 15, renal cell carcinoma in 9 and head and neck cancer in 9. The dose-escalation cohort was roughly 83% male with a mean age of about 65 years, ranging from 23 to 79. Prior anti-PD-1, anti-PD-L1 or anti-CTLA-4 therapy was permitted, and about two fifths of dose-escalation patients had received checkpoint inhibitors. Partial responses occurred in three dose-escalation patients, of whom one had hepatocellular carcinoma and two had cutaneous melanoma. Peripheral TCRbeta sequencing was intended to test whether TCR sequence diversity was altered and clonal T-cell expansion was caused by ivuxolimab. The monotherapy dose-escalation portion (N ≈ 57 patients) of the phase I ivuxolimab trial is reported in the paper. Overall study results and their limits: Which antigens the clonally expanded peripheral T cells were specific for was not determined. Low levels of normalized T-cell clonal expansion were also seen in some nonresponding patients. On average, CD8+ T cells showed more expanded clones than CD4+ T cells after ivuxolimab. In the 0.1-3.0 mg/kg groups, partial responders were among the patients with the lowest normalized peripheral clonal expansion, particularly in CD8+ T cells. Clonal expansion of both CD4+ and CD8+ blood T cells was observed from baseline to week 6 at doses 0.1 to 3.0 mg/kg.

For sequencing of the TCRbeta CDR3 region, genomic DNA was extracted from the sorted cells. TCRbeta CDR3 regions were sequenced using the immunoSEQ Assay. TCRdb limited this immuneACCESS table to in-frame rearrangements with V and J called. A share of clones is missing; checked studies link under half to unresolved V genes, and the rest is unexplained. For this sample the table gives roughly 76,000 clones, of which about 83% were detected only once. The top ten constitute roughly 25% of the sample. The CDR3 runs 12 amino acids, cysteine and phenylalanine included. Here the CDR3 DNA is all that survives: 36 bases in frame from base 1. V and J are truncated by 3 bases and 5 bases respectively, leaving an intervening sequence of 10 bases. The germline V gene provides CDR1 SQVTM and CDR2 ANQGSEA. Patients with a history of autoimmune disease or receiving systemic immunosuppression were excluded from the trial. Peripheral blood for TCR sequencing was collected from all dose cohorts at baseline, on cycle 4 day 1, and on cycle 7 day 1. Samples came from an open-label, multicenter, first-in-human phase I dose-escalation trial of ivuxolimab. The trial enrolled adults with locally advanced or metastatic head and neck squamous cell, hepatocellular, melanoma or renal cell carcinoma. CD4+ and CD8+ T cells were sorted separately from peripheral blood before TCR sequencing.

On this clone: The antigen it binds to is not known. Per-base quality was not reported, and no clone a single base away is much larger than it.

The chain is assembled from TRBV29-1 and TRBJ2-5; the D gene is unclear. This receptor was identified in an adult with an advanced solid tumor such as melanoma, head and neck, liver or kidney cancer. The sequences come from CD4+ or CD8+ T cells sorted from blood, collected in a trial of the OX40 agonist ivuxolimab. CDR3 region: CSVEPISETQYF. The DNA sequence is as follows: TGCAGCGTTGAGCCAATCTCCGAGACCCAGTACTTC.